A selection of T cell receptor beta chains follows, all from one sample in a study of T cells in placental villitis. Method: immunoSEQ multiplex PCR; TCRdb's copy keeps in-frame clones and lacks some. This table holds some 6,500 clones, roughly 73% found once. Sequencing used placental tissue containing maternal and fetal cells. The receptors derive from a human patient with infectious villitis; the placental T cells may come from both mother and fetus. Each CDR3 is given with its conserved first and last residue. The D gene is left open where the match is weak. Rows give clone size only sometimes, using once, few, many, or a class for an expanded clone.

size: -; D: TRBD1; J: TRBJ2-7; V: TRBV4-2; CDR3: CASSLGQGDYEQYF; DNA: TGTGCCAGCAGCCTGGGACAGGGGGACTACGAGCAGTACTTC
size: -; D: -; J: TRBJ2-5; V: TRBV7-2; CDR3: CASSLDVFRVQLQETQYF; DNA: TGTGCCAGCAGCTTAGATGTTTTCCGGGTCCAGCTCCAAGAGACCCAGTACTTC
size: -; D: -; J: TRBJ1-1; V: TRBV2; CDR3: CASSGQLNTEAFF; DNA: TGTGCCAGCAGTGGACAACTGAACACTGAAGCTTTCTTT
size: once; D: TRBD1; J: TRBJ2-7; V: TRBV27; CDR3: CASSEDRGYEQYF; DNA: TGTGCCAGCAGTGAGGACAGGGGGTACGAGCAGTACTTC
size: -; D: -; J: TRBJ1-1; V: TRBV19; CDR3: CASSIGGQNTEAFF; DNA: TGTGCCAGTAGTATTGGGGGACAGAACACTGAAGCTTTCTTT
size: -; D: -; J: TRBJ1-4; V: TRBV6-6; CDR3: CASRELRKLFF; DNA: TGTGCCAGCAGGGAATTGAGGAAACTGTTTTTT
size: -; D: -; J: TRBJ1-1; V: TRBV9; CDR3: CASSVALADTEAFF; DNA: TGTGCCAGCAGCGTAGCTTTGGCTGACACTGAAGCTTTCTTT
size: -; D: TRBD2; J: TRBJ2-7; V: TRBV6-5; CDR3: CASSRGEGRDEQYF; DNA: TGTGCCAGCAGCCGCGGGGAGGGTCGGGACGAGCAGTACTTC
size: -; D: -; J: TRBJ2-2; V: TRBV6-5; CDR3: CASRTGTNTGELFF; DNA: TGTGCCAGCAGAACCGGGACGAACACCGGGGAGCTGTTTTTT
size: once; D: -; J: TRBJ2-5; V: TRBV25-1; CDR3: CASSVGETQYF; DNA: TGTGCCAGCAGTGTTGGAGAGACCCAGTACTTC
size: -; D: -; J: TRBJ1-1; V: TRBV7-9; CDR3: CASSAGLTEAFF; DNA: TGTGCCAGCAGCGCAGGGTTAACTGAAGCTTTCTTT
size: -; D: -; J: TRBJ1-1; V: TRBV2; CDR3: CASTREPPTEAFF; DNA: TGTGCCAGCACGAGGGAACCCCCCACTGAAGCTTTCTTT
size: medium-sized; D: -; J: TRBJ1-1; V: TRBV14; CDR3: CASSQDLGVNEAFF; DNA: TGTGCCAGCAGCCAAGATCTGGGAGTTAATGAAGCTTTCTTT
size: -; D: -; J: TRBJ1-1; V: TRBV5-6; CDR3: CASSLVSAMEAFF; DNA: TGTGCCAGCAGCTTGGTTTCAGCCATGGAAGCTTTCTTT
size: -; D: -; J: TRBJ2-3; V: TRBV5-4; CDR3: CASSLDYGDTQYF; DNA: TGTGCCAGCAGCTTGGATTACGGAGATACGCAGTATTTT
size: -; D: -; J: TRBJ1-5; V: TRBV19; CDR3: CASSIQGQPQHF; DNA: TGTGCCAGTAGTATACAGGGTCAGCCCCAGCATTTT
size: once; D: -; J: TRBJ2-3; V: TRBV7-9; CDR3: CASSFGLAIRYTSTDTQYF; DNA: TGTGCCAGCAGCTTTGGGCTAGCCATTCGGTATACTAGCACAGATACGCAGTATTTT
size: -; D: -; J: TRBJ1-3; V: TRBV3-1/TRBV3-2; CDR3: CASSQDWGVPSAGNTIYF; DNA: TGTGCCAGCAGCCAAGATTGGGGGGTACCGTCGGCTGGAAACACCATATATTTT
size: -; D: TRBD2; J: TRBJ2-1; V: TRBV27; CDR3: CASSWTSGPLGSEQFF; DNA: TGTGCCAGCAGTTGGACTAGCGGGCCCCTGGGGAGTGAGCAGTTCTTC
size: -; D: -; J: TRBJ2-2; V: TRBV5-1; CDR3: CASSPGTSSAGELFF; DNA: TGCGCCAGCAGCCCGGGGACAAGTTCGGCCGGGGAGCTGTTTTTT
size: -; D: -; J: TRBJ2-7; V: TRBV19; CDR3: CASSIVGGTTFREQYF; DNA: TGTGCCAGTAGTATAGTGGGCGGCACAACCTTCCGCGAGCAGTACTTC
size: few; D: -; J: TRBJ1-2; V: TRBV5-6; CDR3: CASSPRGIGIYGYTF; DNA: TGTGCCAGCAGCCCCCGGGGTATAGGGATATATGGCTACACCTTC
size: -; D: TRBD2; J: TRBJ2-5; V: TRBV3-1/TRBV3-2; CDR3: CASSGTGGGARETQYF; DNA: TGTGCCAGCAGCGGCACTGGCGGGGGGGCCAGAGAGACCCAGTACTTC
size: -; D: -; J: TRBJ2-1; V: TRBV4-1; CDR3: CASSATTNRQVEQFF; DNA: TGCGCCAGCAGCGCGACTACTAACCGGCAGGTAGAGCAGTTCTTC
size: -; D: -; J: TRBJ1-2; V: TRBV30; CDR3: CAWSNGRDYGYTF; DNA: TGTGCCTGGAGTAACGGCAGGGACTATGGCTACACCTTC
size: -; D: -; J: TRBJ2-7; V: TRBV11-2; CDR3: CASSLDRYEQYF; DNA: TGTGCCAGCAGCTTAGATCGCTACGAGCAGTACTTC
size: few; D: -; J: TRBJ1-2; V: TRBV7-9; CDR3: CASRSDSF; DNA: TGTGCCAGCAGATCGGACAGCTTC
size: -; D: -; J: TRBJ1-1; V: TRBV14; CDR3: CASSQDQFIEAFF; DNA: TGTGCCAGCAGCCAAGATCAGTTCATTGAAGCTTTCTTT
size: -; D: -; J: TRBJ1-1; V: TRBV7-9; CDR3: CASSSLGGTEAFF; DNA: TGTGCCAGCAGCTCTCTTGGGGGAACTGAAGCTTTCTTT
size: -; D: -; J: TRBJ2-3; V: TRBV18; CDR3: CASSRPTPSPPDTQYF; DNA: TGTGCCAGCTCACGACCGACCCCGTCCCCCCCAGATACGCAGTATTTT
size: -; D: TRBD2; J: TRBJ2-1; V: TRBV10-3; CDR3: CAISESISGGGTYNEQFF; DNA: TGTGCCATCAGTGAGTCGATTAGCGGGGGAGGCACCTACAATGAGCAGTTCTTC
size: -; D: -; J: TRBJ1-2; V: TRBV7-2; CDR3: CASSPPQFYGYTF; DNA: TGTGCCAGCAGCCCTCCCCAGTTCTATGGCTACACCTTC
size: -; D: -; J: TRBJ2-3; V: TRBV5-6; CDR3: CASGGLQAADTQYF; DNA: TGTGCCAGCGGGGGACTCCAAGCGGCGGATACGCAGTATTTT
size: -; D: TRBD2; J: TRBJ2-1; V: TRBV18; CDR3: CASSGAGYINEQFF; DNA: TGTGCCAGCTCCGGAGCGGGGTACATAAATGAGCAGTTCTTC
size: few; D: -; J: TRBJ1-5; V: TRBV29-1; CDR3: CSVETSGEPQHF; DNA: TGCAGCGTAGAGACGTCGGGGGAGCCCCAGCATTTT
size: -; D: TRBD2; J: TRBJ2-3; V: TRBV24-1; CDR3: CATSDRGESTDTQYF; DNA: TGTGCCACCAGCGATCGGGGGGAAAGCACAGATACGCAGTATTTT
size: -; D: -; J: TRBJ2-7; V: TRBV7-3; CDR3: CASRAVGAYEQYF; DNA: TGTGCCAGCAGGGCGGTTGGTGCCTACGAGCAGTACTTC
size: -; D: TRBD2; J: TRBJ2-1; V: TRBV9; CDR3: CASSVGGGGDNEQFF; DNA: TGTGCCAGCAGCGTAGGCGGGGGGGGCGACAATGAGCAGTTCTTC
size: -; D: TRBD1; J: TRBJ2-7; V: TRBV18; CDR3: CASSPTGDEQYF; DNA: TGTGCCAGCTCTCCGACAGGGGACGAGCAGTACTTC
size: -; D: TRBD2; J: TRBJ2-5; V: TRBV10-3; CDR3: CASGQSSGGAETQYF; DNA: TGTGCCTCGGGACAGTCTAGCGGGGGGGCGGAGACCCAGTACTTC
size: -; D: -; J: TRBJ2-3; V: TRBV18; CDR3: CASSQRDTQYF; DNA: TGTGCCAGCTCCCAAAGGGATACGCAGTATTTT
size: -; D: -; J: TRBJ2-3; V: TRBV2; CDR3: CASSDSGEDTQYF; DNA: TGTGCCAGCAGTGATTCAGGGGAGGATACGCAGTATTTT
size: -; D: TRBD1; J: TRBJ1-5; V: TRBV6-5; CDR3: CASSPTGFSNQPQHF; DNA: TGTGCCAGCAGCCCGACAGGGTTTAGCAATCAGCCCCAGCATTTT
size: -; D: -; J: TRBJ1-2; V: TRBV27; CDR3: CASSLRDPNYHGYTF; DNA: TGTGCCAGCAGTCTCCGGGATCCAAACTATCATGGCTACACCTTC
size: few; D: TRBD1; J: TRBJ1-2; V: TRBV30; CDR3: CAWSYGQGARGYTF; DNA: TGTGCCTGGAGTTACGGGCAGGGGGCAAGGGGCTACACCTTC
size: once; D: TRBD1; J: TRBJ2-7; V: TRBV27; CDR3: CASSPHPGQGERRYF; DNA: TGTGCCAGCAGTCCCCACCCAGGTCAGGGGGAGAGACGGTACTTC
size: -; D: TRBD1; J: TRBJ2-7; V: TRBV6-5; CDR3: CASTSGTGNYEQYF; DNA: TGTGCCAGCACCTCCGGGACAGGGAACTACGAGCAGTACTTC
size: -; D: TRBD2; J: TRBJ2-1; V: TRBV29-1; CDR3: CSVYPWTSNSYNEQFF; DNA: TGCAGCGTATATCCATGGACTAGCAACTCCTACAATGAGCAGTTCTTC
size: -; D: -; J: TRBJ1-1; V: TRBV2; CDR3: CASGTYTEAFF; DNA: TGTGCTAGCGGGACTTACACTGAAGCTTTCTTT
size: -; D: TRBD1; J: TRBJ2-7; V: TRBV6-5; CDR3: CASKSGTGAEQYF; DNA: TGTGCCAGCAAATCAGGGACAGGGGCCGAGCAGTACTTC
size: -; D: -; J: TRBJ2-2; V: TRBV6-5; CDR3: CASSYGTVTGELFF; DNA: TGTGCCAGCAGTTACGGGACGGTAACCGGGGAGCTGTTTTTT
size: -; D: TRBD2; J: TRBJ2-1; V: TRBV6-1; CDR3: CASSELSGGYNEQFF; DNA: TGTGCCAGCAGTGAGCTTAGCGGGGGGTACAATGAGCAGTTCTTC
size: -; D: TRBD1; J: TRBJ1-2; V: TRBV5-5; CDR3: CASSRGGQGLYGYTF; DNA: TGTGCCAGCAGCCGAGGGGGACAGGGATTATATGGCTACACCTTC
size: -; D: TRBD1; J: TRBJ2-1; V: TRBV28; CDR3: CASSTGGSYNEQFF; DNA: TGTGCCAGCAGTACAGGGGGATCCTACAATGAGCAGTTCTTC
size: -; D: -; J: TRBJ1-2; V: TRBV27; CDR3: CASSPGQGQTYGYTF; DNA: TGTGCCAGCAGTCCCGGGCAGGGCCAAACTTATGGCTACACCTTC
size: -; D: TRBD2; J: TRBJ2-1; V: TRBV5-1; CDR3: CASSWTQVGGSRGEQFF; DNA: TGCGCCAGCAGCTGGACACAGGTGGGGGGGTCCCGCGGTGAGCAGTTCTTC